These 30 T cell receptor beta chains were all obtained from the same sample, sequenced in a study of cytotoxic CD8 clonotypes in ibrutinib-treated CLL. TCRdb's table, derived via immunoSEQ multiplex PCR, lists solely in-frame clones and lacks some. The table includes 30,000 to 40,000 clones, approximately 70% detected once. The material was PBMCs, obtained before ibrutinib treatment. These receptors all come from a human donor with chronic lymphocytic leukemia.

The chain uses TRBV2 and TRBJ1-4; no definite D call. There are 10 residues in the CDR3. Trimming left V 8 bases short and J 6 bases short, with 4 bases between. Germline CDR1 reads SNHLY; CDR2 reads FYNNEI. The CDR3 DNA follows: TGTGCCAGCCTAGATGAAAAACTGTTTTTT. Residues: CASLDEKLFF. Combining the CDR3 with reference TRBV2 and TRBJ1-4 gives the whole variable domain EPEVTQTPSHQVTQMGQEVILRCVPISNHLYFYWYRQILGQKVEFLVSFYNNEISEKSEIFDDQFSVERPDGSNFTLKIRSTKLEDSAMYFCASLDEKLFFGSGTQLSVL.

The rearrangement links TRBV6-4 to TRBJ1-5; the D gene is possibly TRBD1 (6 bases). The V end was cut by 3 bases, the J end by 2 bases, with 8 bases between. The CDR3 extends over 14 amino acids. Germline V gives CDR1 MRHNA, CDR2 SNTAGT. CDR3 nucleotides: TGTGCCAGCAGTGAGGCAGGGGGCAATCAGCCCCAGCATTTT. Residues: CASSEAGGNQPQHF.

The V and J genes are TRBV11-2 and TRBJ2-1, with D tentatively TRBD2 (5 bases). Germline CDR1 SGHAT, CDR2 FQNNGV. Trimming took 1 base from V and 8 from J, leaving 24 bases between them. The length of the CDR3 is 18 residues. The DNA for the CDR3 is TGTGCCAGCAGCTTAGGGTCGGGCTTCTGGAACGGACTGGATGAGCAGTTCTTC. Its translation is CASSLGSGFWNGLDEQFF.

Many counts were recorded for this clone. CDR3 DNA sequence: TGTGCCAGCAGTGCCCTAGACGGACAGTACAATGAGCAGTTCTTC. Translation gives CASSALDGQYNEQFF. This sequence joins TRBV6-4 and TRBJ2-1, with D possibly being TRBD1 (6 bases). Germline V gene data show CDR1 as MRHNA and CDR2 as SNTAGT. The CDR3 is made up of 15 amino acids. The V end was cut by 4 bases, the J end by 4 bases, with 14 bases between.

The CDR3: CASSYVTGSFAEQYF. CDR3 coding DNA: TGTGCCAGCAGCTACGTGACAGGCTCCTTCGCCGAGCAGTACTTC. The chain carries TRBV6-5 and TRBJ2-7, with D perhaps matching TRBD1 (6 bases). V lost 6 bases to trimming and J lost 6 bases, with 21 bases between them. Germline V gene lookup returns CDR1 MNHEY and CDR2 SVGAGI. The CDR3 runs to 15 residues.

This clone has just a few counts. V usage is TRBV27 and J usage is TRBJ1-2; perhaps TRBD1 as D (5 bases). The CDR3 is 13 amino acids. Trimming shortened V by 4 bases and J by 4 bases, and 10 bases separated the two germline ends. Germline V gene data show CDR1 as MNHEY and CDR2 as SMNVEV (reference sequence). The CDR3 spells CASSSSRVYGYTF. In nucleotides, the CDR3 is TGTGCCAGCAGTTCGAGCAGGGTCTATGGCTACACCTTC.

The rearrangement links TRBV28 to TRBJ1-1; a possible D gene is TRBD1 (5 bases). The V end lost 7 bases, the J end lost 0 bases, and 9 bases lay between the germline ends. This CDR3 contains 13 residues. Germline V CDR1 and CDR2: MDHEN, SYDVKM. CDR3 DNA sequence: TGTGCCAGCATCGGAGGGGTGAACACTGAAGCTTTCTTT. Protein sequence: CASIGGVNTEAFF.

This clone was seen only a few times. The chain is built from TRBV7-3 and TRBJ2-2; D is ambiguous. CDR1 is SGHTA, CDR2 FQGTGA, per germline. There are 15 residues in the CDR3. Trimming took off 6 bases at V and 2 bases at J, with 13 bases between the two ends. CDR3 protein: CASSNYIQNTGELFF. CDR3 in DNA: TGTGCCAGCAGTAATTACATTCAAAACACCGGGGAGCTGTTTTTT.

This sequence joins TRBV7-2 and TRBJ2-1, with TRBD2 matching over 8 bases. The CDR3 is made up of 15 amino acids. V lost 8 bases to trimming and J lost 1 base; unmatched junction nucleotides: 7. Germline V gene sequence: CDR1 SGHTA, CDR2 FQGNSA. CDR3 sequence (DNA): TGTGCCAGCGTCGGGGGGGCCGTTTCCTACAATGAGCAGTTCTTC. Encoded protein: CASVGGAVSYNEQFF. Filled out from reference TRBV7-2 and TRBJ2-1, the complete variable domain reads GAGVSQSPSNKVTEKGKDVELRCDPISGHTALYWYRQSLGQGLEFLIYFQGNSAPDKSGLPSDRFSAERTGGSVSTLTIQRTQQEDSAVYLCASVGGAVSYNEQFFGPGTRLTVL.

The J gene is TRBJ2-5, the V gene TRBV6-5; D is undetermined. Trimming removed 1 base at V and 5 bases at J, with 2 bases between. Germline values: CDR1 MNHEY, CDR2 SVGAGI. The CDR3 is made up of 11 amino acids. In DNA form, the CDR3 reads TGTGCCAGCAGTTACTTCGAGACCCAGTACTTC. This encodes CASSYFETQYF.

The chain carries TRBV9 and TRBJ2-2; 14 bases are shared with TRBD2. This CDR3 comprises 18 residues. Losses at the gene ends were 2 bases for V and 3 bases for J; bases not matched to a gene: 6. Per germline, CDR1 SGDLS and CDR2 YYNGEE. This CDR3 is CASSVSTGLAGDTGELFF. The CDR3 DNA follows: TGTGCCAGCAGCGTCAGTACGGGACTAGCGGGAGACACCGGGGAGCTGTTTTTT.

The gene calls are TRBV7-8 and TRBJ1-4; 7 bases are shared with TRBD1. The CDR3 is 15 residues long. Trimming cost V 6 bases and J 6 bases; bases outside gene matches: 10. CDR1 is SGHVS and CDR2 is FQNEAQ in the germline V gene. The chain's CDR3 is CASSWTGVGDEKLFF. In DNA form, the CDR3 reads TGTGCCAGCAGTTGGACAGGAGTTGGAGATGAAAAACTGTTTTTT.

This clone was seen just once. Here the CDR3 reads CASSTTGGAPYEQYF. CDR3 coding DNA: TGTGCCAGCAGTACAACAGGGGGCGCACCCTACGAGCAGTACTTC. The chain couples TRBV27 to TRBJ2-7; 9 bases line up with TRBD1. From germline, CDR1 is MNHEY and CDR2 SMNVEV (reference sequence). This CDR3 region has 15 residues. With 5 bases clipped from V and 2 bases from J, the junction kept 7 bases outside the gene matches.

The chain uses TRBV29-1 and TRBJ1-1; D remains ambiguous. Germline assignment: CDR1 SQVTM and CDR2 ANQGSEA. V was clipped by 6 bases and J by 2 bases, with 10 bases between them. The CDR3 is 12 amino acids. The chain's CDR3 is CSVRDGNTEAFF. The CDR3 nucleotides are TGCAGCGTGAGGGATGGAAACACTGAAGCTTTCTTT. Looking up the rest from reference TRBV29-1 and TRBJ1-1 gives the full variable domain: SAVISQKPSRDICQRGTSLTIQCQVDSQVTMMFWYRQQPGQSLTLIATANQGSEATYESGFVIDKFPISRPNLTFSTLTVSNMSPEDSSIYLCSVRDGNTEAFFGQGTRLTVV.

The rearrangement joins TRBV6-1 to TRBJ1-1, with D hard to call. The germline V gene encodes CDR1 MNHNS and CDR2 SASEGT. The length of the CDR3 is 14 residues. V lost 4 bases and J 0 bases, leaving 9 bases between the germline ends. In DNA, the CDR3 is TGTGCCAGCAGTGTTGTAGGCATGAACACTGAAGCTTTCTTT. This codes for CASSVVGMNTEAFF.

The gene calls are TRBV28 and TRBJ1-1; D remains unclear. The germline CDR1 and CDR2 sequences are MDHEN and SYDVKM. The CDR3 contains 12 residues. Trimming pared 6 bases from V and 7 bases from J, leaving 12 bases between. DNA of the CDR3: TGTGCCAGCAGACTGGACGGTATTGAAGCTTTCTTT. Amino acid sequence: CASRLDGIEAFF.

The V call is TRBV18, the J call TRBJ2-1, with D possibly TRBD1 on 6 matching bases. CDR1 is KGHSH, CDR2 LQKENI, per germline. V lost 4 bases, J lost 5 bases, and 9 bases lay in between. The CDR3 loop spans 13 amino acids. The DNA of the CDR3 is TGTGCCAGCTCACTAACAGGGAACAATGAGCAGTTCTTC. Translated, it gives CASSLTGNNEQFF. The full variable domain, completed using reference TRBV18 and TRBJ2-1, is NAGVMQNPRHLVRRRGQEARLRCSPMKGHSHVYWYRQLPEEGLKFMVYLQKENIIDESGMPKERFSAEFPKEGPSILRIQQVVRGDSAAYFCASSLTGNNEQFFGPGTRLTVL.

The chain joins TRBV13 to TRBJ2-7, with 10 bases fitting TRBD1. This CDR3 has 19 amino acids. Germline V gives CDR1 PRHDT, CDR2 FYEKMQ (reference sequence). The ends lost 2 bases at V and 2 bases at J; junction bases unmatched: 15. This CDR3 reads CASSLWDWMGQGSPYEQYF. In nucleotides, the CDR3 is TGTGCCAGCAGCTTATGGGATTGGATGGGACAGGGGTCGCCCTACGAGCAGTACTTC.

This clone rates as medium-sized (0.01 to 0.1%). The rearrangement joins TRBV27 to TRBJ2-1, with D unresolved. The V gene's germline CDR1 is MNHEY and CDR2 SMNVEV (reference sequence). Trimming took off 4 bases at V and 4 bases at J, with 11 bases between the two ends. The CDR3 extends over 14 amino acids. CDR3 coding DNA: TGTGCCAGCAGTTCCAATGGACCTTACAATGAGCAGTTCTTC. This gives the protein CASSSNGPYNEQFF.

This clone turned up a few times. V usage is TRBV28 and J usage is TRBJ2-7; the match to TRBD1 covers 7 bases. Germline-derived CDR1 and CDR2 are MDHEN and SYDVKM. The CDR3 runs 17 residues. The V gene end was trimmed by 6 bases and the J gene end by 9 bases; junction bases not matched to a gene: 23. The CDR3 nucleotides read TGTGCCAGCAGCCTACAACTCGGGACAGACTCTCCGGGAAGGCAGTACTTC. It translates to CASSLQLGTDSPGRQYF.

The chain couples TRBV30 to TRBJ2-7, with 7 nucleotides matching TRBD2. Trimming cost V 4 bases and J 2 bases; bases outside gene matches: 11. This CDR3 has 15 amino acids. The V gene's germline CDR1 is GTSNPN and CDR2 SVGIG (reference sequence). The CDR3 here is CAWNAWPSGPYEQYF. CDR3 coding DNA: TGTGCCTGGAACGCCTGGCCTAGCGGTCCCTACGAGCAGTACTTC.

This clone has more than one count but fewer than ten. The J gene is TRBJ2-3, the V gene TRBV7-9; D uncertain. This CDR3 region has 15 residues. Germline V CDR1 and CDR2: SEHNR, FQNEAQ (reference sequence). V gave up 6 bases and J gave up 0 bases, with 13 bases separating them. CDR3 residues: CASRDRTVSTDTQYF. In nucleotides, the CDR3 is TGTGCCAGCAGAGACCGGACGGTGAGCACAGATACGCAGTATTTT.

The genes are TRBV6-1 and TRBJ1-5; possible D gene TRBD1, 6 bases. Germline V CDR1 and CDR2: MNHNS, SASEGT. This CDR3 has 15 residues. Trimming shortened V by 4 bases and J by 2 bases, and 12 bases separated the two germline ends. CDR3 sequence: CASSVIRGGNQPQHF. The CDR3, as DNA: TGTGCCAGCAGTGTGATCAGGGGCGGCAATCAGCCCCAGCATTTT.

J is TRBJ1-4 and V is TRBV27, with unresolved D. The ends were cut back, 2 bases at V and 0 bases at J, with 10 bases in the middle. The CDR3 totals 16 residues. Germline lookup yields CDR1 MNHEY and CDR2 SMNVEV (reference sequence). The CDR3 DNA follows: TGTGCCAGCAGTTTACGGGCGGGGACAACTAATGAAAAACTGTTTTTT. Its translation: CASSLRAGTTNEKLFF.

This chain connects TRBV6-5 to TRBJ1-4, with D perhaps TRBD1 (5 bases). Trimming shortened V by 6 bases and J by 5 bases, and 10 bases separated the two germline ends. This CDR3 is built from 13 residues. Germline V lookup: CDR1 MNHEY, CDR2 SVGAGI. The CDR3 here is CASRGRGNEKLFF. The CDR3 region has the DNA TGTGCCAGCAGGGGACGGGGAAATGAAAAACTGTTTTTT.

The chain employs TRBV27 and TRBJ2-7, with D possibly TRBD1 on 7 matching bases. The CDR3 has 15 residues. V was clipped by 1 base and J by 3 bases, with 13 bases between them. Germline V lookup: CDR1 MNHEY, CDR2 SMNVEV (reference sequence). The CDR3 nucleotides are TGTGCCAGCAGTTTATGGCAGGGGGGAGGCTACGAGCAGTACTTC. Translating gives CASSLWQGGGYEQYF.

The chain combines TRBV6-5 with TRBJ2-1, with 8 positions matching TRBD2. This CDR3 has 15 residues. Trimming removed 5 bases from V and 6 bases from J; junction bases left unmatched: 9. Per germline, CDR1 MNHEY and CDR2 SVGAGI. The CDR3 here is CASSGIRGGRNEQFF. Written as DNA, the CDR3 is TGTGCCAGCAGTGGGATTCGCGGGGGGCGCAATGAGCAGTTCTTC.

Here the CDR3 DNA reads TGTGCCAGCAGCGGAACCGGGAACGCGGAGACCCAGTACTTC. This encodes CASSGTGNAETQYF. The genes are TRBV9 and TRBJ2-5; D may be TRBD2 (5 bases). Germline CDR1 reads SGDLS; CDR2 reads YYNGEE. The ends were cut back, 3 bases at V and 5 bases at J, with 14 bases in the middle. This CDR3 has 14 amino acids.

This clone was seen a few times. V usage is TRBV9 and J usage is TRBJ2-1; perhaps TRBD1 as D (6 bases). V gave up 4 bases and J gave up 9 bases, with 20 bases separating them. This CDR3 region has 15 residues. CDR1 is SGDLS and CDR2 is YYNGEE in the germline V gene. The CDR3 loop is CASSTTGSPQSEQFF. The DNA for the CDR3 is TGTGCCAGCAGCACAACAGGGTCACCTCAATCTGAGCAGTTCTTC.

The CDR3 sequence: CATSRGRGTAVAYEQYF. CDR3 sequence (DNA): TGTGCCACCAGCAGAGGGAGAGGGACCGCCGTAGCCTACGAGCAGTACTTC. The rearrangement joins TRBV15 to TRBJ2-7; D possibly matches TRBD1 or TRBD2 (5 bases each). The CDR3 sequence is 17 residues long. V lost 1 base to trimming and J lost 2 bases, with 18 bases between them. CDR1 is LNHNV and CDR2 is YYDKDF in the germline V gene (reference sequence).